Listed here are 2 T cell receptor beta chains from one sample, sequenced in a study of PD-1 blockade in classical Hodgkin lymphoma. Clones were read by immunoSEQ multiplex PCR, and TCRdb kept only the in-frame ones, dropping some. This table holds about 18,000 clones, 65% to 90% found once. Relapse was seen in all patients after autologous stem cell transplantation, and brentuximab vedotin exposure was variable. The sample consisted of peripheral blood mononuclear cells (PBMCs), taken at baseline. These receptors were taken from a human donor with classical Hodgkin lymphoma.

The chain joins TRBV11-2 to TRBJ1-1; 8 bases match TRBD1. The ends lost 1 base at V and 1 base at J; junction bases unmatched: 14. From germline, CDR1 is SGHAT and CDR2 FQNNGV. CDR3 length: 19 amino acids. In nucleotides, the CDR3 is TGTGCCAGCAGCTTAGTTAGGGCCGGGACAGGAAGGGGGAACACTGAAGCTTTCTTT. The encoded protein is CASSLVRAGTGRGNTEAFF.

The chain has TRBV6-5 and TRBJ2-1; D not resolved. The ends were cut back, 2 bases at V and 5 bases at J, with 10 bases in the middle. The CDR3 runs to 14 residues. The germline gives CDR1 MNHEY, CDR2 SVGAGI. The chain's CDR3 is CASSYPGPNNEQFF. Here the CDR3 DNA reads TGTGCCAGCAGTTACCCTGGGCCCAACAATGAGCAGTTCTTC.